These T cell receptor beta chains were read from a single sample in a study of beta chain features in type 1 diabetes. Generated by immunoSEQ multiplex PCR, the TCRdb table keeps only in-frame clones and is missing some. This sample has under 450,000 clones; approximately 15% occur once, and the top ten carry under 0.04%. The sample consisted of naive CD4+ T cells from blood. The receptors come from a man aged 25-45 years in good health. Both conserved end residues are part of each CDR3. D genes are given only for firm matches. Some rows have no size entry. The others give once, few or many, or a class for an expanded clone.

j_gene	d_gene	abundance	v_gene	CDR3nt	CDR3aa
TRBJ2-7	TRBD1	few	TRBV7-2	TGTGCCAGCAGCACCCGGACAGGGCCCTCCGAGCAGTACTTC	CASSTRTGPSEQYF
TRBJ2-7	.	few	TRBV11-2	TGTGCCAGCAGCAGAAGACAGGCGAACCACTACGAGCAGTACTTC	CASSRRQANHYEQYF
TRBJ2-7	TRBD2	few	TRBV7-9	TGTGCCAGCAGCTTAGAAGGAACTAGCGGAATCTACGAGCAGTACTTC	CASSLEGTSGIYEQYF
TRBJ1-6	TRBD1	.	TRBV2	TGTGCCAGCAGCGGTGCAGGGGGCCGTTCACCCCTCCACTTT	CASSGAGGRSPLHF
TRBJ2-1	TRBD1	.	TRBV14	TGTGCCAGCAGCCACCTCCGCCAGACAGGGTTTGACAATGAGCAGTTCTTC	CASSHLRQTGFDNEQFF
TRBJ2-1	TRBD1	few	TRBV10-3	TGTGCCATCAGAGGGGACAGGGGTAACAATGAGCAGTTCTTC	CAIRGDRGNNEQFF
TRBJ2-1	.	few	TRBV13	TGTGCCAGCAGCTTAGGTGTTCCGTTTGAGAAGTCGGCGGGTGAGCAGTTCTTC	CASSLGVPFEKSAGEQFF
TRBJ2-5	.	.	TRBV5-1	TGCGCCAGCAGCTTGAATCCAGGCCAAGAGACCCAGTACTTC	CASSLNPGQETQYF
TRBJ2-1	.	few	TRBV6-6	TGTGCCAGCAGTTACTCCGGCGGGTACCTCAATGAGCAGTTCTTC	CASSYSGGYLNEQFF
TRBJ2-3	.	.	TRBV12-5	TGTGCTAGTGGTTTATCGGGCACAGATACGCAGTATTTT	CASGLSGTDTQYF
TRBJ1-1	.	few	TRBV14	TGTGCCAGCAGCCCGCGGTATGGAGGGATCGTGAACACTGAAGCTTTCTTT	CASSPRYGGIVNTEAFF
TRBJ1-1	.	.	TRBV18	TGTGCCAGCTCCCGCCTGCGTGACACTGAAGCTTTCTTT	CASSRLRDTEAFF
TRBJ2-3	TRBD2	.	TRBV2	TGTGCCAGCAGGGGACTAGCGCGACTGACAGATACGCAGTATTTT	CASRGLARLTDTQYF
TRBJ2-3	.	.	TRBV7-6	TGTGCCAGCAGCTTACAGCGGAGCCCCATCACAGATACGCAGTATTTT	CASSLQRSPITDTQYF
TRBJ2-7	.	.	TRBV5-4	TGTGCCAGCAGCTTGGGGACAGAAAGTAACGGGCAGTACTTC	CASSLGTESNGQYF
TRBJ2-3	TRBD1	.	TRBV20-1	TGCAGTGCCTTGGGACAGGCACTGTATTTT	CSALGQALYF
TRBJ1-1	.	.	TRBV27	TGTGCCAGCAGTTTATTAGTGGGGCGAGGGGCTGGGACTGAAGCTTTCTTT	CASSLLVGRGAGTEAFF
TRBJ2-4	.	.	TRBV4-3	TGCGCCAGCAGCCAAGAAATAGGGGCCCATGACATTCAGTACTTC	CASSQEIGAHDIQYF